The next 6 T cell receptor beta chains were all read from a single sample in a study of cytomegalovirus exposure and HLA in healthy donors. It was with 60 Vbeta and 13 Jbeta primers that the PCR ran. Here immunoSEQ multiplex PCR was the method, and the copy in TCRdb shows in-frame clones only, minus some. The sample shows roughly 180,000 clones, roughly 80% of them seen only once. Source material: PBMCs. Receptors originate from a young woman in good health and CMV-seronegative.

This clone was picked up a small number of times. V usage is TRBV28 and J usage is TRBJ2-1; the D gene is possibly TRBD1 (5 bases). The CDR3 extends over 12 amino acids. CDR1 MDHEN and CDR2 SYDVKM come from the germline V gene. V was shortened by 5 bases and J by 15 bases, with 17 bases between the two germline ends. The CDR3 sequence is CASSKDTQIGFF. CDR3 nucleotide sequence: TGTGCCAGCAGTAAGGACACTCAGATTGGGTTCTTC.

This chain uses TRBV9 with TRBJ2-5; 7 bases line up with TRBD2. V lost 1 base, J lost 4 bases, and 7 bases stayed unmatched. This CDR3 has 15 residues. Germline CDR1 is SGDLS and CDR2 is YYNGEE. CDR3 amino acids: CASSVTGGGGETQYF. CDR3 DNA sequence: TGTGCCAGCAGCGTAACAGGTGGGGGGGGAGAGACCCAGTACTTC. The full variable domain, in which reference TRBV9 and TRBJ2-5 provide the parts outside the CDR3, is DSGVTQTPKHLITATGQRVTLRCSPRSGDLSVYWYQQSLDQGLQFLIQYYNGEERAKGNILERFSAQQFPDLHSELNLSSLELGDSALYFCASSVTGGGGETQYFGPGTRLLVL.

Worth noting for this clone: Other DNA sequences from this sample encode an identical CDR3 as well. The chain joins TRBV28 to TRBJ2-7; D gene uncertain. Per germline, CDR1 MDHEN and CDR2 SYDVKM. The CDR3 covers 12 residues. V lost 6 bases to trimming and J lost 3 bases, with 9 bases between them. The CDR3 loop reads CASSPPGYEQYF. CDR3 DNA: TGTGCCAGCAGCCCCCCGGGCTACGAGCAGTACTTC. The full variable domain, in which reference TRBV28 and TRBJ2-7 provide the parts outside the CDR3, is DVKVTQSSRYLVKRTGEKVFLECVQDMDHENMFWYRQDPGLGLRLIYFSYDVKMKEKGDIPEGYSVSREKKERFSLILESASTNQTSMYLCASSPPGYEQYFGPGTRLTVT.

V usage is TRBV28 and J usage is TRBJ2-3, with a weak D call TRBD2 (5 bases). This CDR3 region has 12 residues. V lost 8 bases, J lost 2 bases, and 8 bases lay in between. From germline, CDR1 is MDHEN and CDR2 SYDVKM. The DNA for the CDR3 is TGTGCCAGCGGAGCGGTCACAGATACGCAGTATTTT. Its protein is CASGAVTDTQYF. Looking up the rest from reference TRBV28 and TRBJ2-3 gives the full variable domain: DVKVTQSSRYLVKRTGEKVFLECVQDMDHENMFWYRQDPGLGLRLIYFSYDVKMKEKGDIPEGYSVSREKKERFSLILESASTNQTSMYLCASGAVTDTQYFGPGTRLTVL.

The chain combines TRBV7-9 with TRBJ1-5; D not resolved. V dropped 10 bases and J dropped 0 bases, with 19 bases sitting between them. The CDR3 sequence is 16 residues long. Germline V CDR1 and CDR2: SEHNR, FQNEAQ (reference sequence). This CDR3 reads CATIPRTPHSNQPQHF. The CDR3 DNA reads as TGTGCCACAATACCGAGGACTCCTCATAGCAATCAGCCCCAGCATTTT.

This clone was seen only a few times. The chain employs TRBV27 and TRBJ2-5; 7 bases fit TRBD2. This CDR3 spans 17 amino acids. Germline V gene lookup returns CDR1 MNHEY and CDR2 SMNVEV (reference sequence). V was clipped by 5 bases and J by 0 bases; unmatched bases: 12. The CDR3 DNA sequence: TGTGCCAGCAGTCCCGACTGGGGAGGGGAGGACCAAGAGACCCAGTACTTC. Amino acid sequence: CASSPDWGGEDQETQYF.